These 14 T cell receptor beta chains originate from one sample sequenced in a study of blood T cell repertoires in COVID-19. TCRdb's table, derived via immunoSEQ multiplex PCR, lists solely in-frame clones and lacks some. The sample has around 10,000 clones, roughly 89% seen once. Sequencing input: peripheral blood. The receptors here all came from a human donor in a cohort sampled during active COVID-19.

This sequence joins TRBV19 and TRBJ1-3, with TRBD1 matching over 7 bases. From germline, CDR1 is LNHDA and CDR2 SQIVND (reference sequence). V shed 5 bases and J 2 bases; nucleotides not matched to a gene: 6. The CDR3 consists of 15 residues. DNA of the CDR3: TGTGCCAGTAGTGAAAACAGGGGTACTGGAAACACCATATATTTT. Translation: CASSENRGTGNTIYF.

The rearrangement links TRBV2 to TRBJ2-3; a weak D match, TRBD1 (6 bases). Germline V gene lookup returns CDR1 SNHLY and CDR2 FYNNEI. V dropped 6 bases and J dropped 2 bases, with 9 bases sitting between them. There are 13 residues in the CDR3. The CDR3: CASSRDITDTQYF. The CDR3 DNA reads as TGTGCCAGCAGCCGGGACATCACAGATACGCAGTATTTT.

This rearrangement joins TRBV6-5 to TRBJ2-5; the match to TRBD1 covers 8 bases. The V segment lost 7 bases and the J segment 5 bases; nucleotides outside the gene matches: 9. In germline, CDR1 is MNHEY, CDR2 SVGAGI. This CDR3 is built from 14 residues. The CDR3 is CASTSRDRRETQYF. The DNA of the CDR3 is TGTGCCAGCACATCCCGGGACAGGAGGGAGACCCAGTACTTC.

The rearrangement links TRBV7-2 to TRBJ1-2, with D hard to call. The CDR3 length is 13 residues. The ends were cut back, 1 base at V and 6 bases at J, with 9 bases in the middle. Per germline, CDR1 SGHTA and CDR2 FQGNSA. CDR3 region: CASSLVPGDGYTF. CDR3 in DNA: TGTGCCAGCAGCTTAGTGCCGGGAGATGGCTACACCTTC.

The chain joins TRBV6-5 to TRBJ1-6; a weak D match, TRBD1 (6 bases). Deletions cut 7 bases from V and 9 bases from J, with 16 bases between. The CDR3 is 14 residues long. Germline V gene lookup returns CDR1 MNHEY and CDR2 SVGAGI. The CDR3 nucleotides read TGTGCCAGCACTCCGGACAGTTCGTTTTCACCCCTCCACTTT. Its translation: CASTPDSSFSPLHF.

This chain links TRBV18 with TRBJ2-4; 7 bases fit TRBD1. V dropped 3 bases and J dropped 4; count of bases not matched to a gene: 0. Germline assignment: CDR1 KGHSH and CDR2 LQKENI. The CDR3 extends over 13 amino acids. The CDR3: CASSPGQKNIQYF. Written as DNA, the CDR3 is TGTGCCAGCTCACCGGGACAGAAAAACATTCAGTACTTC. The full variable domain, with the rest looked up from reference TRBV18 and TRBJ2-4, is NAGVMQNPRHLVRRRGQEARLRCSPMKGHSHVYWYRQLPEEGLKFMVYLQKENIIDESGMPKERFSAEFPKEGPSILRIQQVVRGDSAAYFCASSPGQKNIQYFGAGTRLSVL.

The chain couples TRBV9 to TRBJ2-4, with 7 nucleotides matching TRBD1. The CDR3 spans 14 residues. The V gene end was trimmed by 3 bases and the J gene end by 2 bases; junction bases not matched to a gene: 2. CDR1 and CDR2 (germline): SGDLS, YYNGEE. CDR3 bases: TGTGCCAGCAGCGGACAGGGCTCCAAAAACATTCAGTACTTC. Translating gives CASSGQGSKNIQYF.

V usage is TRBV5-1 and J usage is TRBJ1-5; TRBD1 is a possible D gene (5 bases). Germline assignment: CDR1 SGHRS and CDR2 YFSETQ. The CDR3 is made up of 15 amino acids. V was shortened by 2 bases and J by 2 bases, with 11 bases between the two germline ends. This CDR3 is CASSFSGGGNQPQHF. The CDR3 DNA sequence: TGCGCCAGCAGCTTCTCGGGGGGTGGCAATCAGCCCCAGCATTTT.

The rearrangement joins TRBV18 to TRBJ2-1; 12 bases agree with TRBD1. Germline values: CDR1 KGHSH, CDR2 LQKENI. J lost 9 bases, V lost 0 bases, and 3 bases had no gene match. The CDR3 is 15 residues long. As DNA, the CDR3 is TGTGCCAGCTCACCACCTGGGACAGGGGGCAGTGAGCAGTTCTTC. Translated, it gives CASSPPGTGGSEQFF.

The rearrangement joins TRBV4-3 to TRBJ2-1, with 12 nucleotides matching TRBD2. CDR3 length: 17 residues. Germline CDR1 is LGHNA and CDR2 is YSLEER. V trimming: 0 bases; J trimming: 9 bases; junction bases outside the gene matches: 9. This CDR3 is CASSQEWLAGGPSEQFF. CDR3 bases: TGCGCCAGCAGCCAAGAATGGCTAGCGGGGGGGCCGAGTGAGCAGTTCTTC.

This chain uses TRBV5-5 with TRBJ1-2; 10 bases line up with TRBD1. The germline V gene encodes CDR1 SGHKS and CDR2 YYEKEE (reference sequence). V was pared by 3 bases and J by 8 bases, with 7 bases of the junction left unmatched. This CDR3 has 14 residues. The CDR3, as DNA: TGTGCCAGCAGCTGGGGACAGGGGACGTACGGCTACACCTTC. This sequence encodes CASSWGQGTYGYTF.

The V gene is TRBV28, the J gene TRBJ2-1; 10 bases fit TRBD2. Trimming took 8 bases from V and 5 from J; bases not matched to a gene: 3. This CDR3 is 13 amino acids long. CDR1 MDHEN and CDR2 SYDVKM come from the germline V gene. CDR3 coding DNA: TGTGCCAGCGGGACTAGCGCCCACAATGAGCAGTTCTTC. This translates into CASGTSAHNEQFF.

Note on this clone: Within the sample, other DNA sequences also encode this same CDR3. CDR3 region: CSVVGETQYF. The DNA of the CDR3 is TGCAGCGTTGTCGGGGAGACCCAGTACTTC. The rearrangement uses TRBV29-1 and TRBJ2-5, with unresolved D. This CDR3 contains 10 residues. Germline V gene sequence: CDR1 SQVTM, CDR2 ANQGSEA. Trimming took off 4 bases at V and 5 bases at J, with 5 bases between the two ends.

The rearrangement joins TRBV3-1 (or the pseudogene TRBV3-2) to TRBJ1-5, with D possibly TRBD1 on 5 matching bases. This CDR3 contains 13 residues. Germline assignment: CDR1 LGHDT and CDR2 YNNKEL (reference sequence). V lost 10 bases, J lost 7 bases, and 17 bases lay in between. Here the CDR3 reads CATARGGSQPQHF. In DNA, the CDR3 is TGTGCCACGGCCCGGGGGGGGTCCCAGCCCCAGCATTTT.